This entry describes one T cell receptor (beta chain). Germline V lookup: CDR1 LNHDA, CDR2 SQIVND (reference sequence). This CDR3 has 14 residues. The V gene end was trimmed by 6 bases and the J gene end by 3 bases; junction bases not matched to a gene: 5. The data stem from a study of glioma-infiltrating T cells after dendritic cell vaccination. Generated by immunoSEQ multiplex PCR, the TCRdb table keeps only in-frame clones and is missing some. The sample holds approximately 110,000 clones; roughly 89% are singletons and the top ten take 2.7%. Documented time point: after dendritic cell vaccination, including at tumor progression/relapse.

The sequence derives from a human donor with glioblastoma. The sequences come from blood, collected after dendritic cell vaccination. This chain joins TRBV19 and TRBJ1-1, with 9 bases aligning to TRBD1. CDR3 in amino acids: CASRQQGAHTEAFF. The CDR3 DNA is TGTGCCAGTAGACAACAGGGGGCTCACACTGAAGCTTTCTTT.